These T cell receptor beta chains were read from a single sample in a study of CD8+CD57+ T cells in acquired aplastic anemia. TCRdb processed the reads anew with MiXCR; each CDR3 protein has one entry. The sample lists 400,000 to 500,000 distinct CDR3 sequences, 60% to 80% occurring once. The sample comprised sorted CD4+, CD8+, or CD8+CD57+ T cells (not recorded which) from PBMCs. The receptors were gathered from a human donor in good health, serving as a control. Each CDR3 is given with its conserved first and last residue. Fields, in order: V gene, J gene, CDR3 length, D gene, clone size, CDR3 DNA, CDR3 protein. A D gene is named only where the DNA matches it firmly. Clone size, where shown, is once, few, many, or a class for clones that have expanded.

TRBV5-1	TRBJ1-2	15	NA	NA	TGCGCCAGCAGCCCTTCCGCCCCGGGCACCTATGGCTACACCTTC	CASSPSAPGTYGYTF
TRBV20-1	TRBJ1-2	12	NA	few	TGCAGTGCTAGAAGCCAGGACTATGGCTACACCTTC	CSARSQDYGYTF
TRBV7-2	TRBJ1-1	14	TRBD1	NA	TGTGCCAGCAGCTTGGACAGGACAGCTAGGGAAGCTTTCTTT	CASSLDRTAREAFF
TRBV20-1	TRBJ1-1	12	NA	NA	TGCAGTGCCTTGGGCACCAACAGTGAGGCTTTCTTT	CSALGTNSEAFF
TRBV15	TRBJ1-3	16	NA	many	TGTGCCACCAGCAGAGATAGGGCATCCTCTGGAAACACCATATATTTT	CATSRDRASSGNTIYF
TRBV29-1	TRBJ1-4	14	NA	few	TGCAGCGGTGGCGGATCAACAACTAATGAAAAACTGTTTTTT	CSGGGSTTNEKLFF
TRBV9	TRBJ1-1	16	NA	NA	TGTGCCAGCAGCTCATCGGGACTACTCTACCGACAGCAAGCTTTCTTT	CASSSSGLLYRQQAFF
TRBV2	TRBJ1-2	14	NA	many	TGTGCCAGCAGTGAAGACATAAGGGGCTATGGCTACACCTTC	CASSEDIRGYGYTF
TRBV20-1	TRBJ2-1	13	TRBD1	NA	TGCAGTGCTGATAGACAGGGAGCCTACGAGCAGTTCTTC	CSADRQGAYEQFF
TRBV6-6	TRBJ1-1	15	NA	many	TGTGCCAGCAGTCCCTCCCAGGCGGGAAACACTGAAGCTTTCTTT	CASSPSQAGNTEAFF
TRBV5-6	TRBJ2-7	14	NA	NA	TGTGCCAGCAGCCTAGTTGCAACTAATGACGAGCAGTACTTC	CASSLVATNDEQYF
TRBV2	TRBJ1-6	14	NA	NA	TGTGCCAGCAGTCGCCTCGGCTGTAATTCACCCCTCCACTTT	CASSRLGCNSPLHF
TRBV5-1	TRBJ2-5	16	NA	NA	TGTGCCAGCAGCACCACCAGGGGTACAGTCCAAGAGACCCAGTACTTC	CASSTTRGTVQETQYF
TRBV20-1	TRBJ2-1	19	TRBD2	many	TGCAGTGCAAATGCTAGGTTAGCGGGGGGATCCTCGTCCTACAATGAGCAGTTCTTC	CSANARLAGGSSSYNEQFF
TRBV14	TRBJ1-2	13	NA	NA	TGCGCCAGCAGCCTGGAGGTAGGGCCGGGAAAAACCTTC	CASSLEVGPGKTF
TRBV12-3/TRBV12-4	TRBJ2-1	14	NA	many	TGTGCCACCAGGGGGGCAATCCCCTACAATGAGCAGTTCTTC	CATRGAIPYNEQFF
TRBV2	TRBJ1-4	12	NA	NA	TGTGCCAGCAGTGAACAAAGGGATAAACTGTCTTTT	CASSEQRDKLSF
TRBV7-2	TRBJ2-2	14	NA	NA	TGTGCCAGCAGCTTATTTCTAGCTGTCGAGACGCAGTACTTT	CASSLFLAVETQYF
TRBV11-2	TRBJ1-3	15	NA	NA	TGTGCCAGCAGCTTAAACAGTAACTCTGGAAACACCATATATTTT	CASSLNSNSGNTIYF
TRBV7-2	TRBJ2-5	15	NA	NA	TGTGCCAGCAGATTTAGTAGTCTAGTCCGGGAGACCCAGTACTTC	CASRFSSLVRETQYF
TRBV7-3	TRBJ2-3	15	TRBD2	many	TGTGCCAGCAGCGAAGCGGGGGGGCGCACAGATACGCAGTATTTT	CASSEAGGRTDTQYF
TRBV20-1	TRBJ1-5	14	TRBD1	NA	TGCAGTGTTAGGGCCGGGACAGGATATCAGCCCCAGCATTTT	CSVRAGTGYQPQHF
TRBV7-8	TRBJ2-7	19	TRBD1	NA	TGTGCCAGCAGCCCCCTCCGTCCCGAGACAGGGTATAGGAACTACGAGCAGTACTTC	CASSPLRPETGYRNYEQYF
TRBV15	TRBJ1-5	14	NA	NA	TGCGCCAGCAGCCAGGACGAGGGGGGTCGTGCCCACACCTTT	CASSQDEGGRAHTF
TRBV7-2	TRBJ2-7	16	NA	NA	TGTGCCAGCAGCTTACGTCCAGGAGCGTCCTCCTACGAGCAGTACTTC	CASSLRPGASSYEQYF
TRBV20-1	TRBJ1-4	13	TRBD1	many	TGCAGTGCCCACAGGACAGGCGCGGAAAAACTGTTTTTT	CSAHRTGAEKLFF
TRBV20-1	TRBJ2-1	14	NA	once	TGCAGTGCTAGTTCGGGTGGTCCGGGGGATGAGCAGTTCTTC	CSASSGGPGDEQFF
TRBV2	TRBJ1-5	19	TRBD1	NA	TGTGCCAGCAGATACCATCGGACAACCCAACAGGGGAGAAATCAGCCCCAGCATTTT	CASRYHRTTQQGRNQPQHF
TRBV19	TRBJ1-5	12	NA	NA	TGTGCCAGTAGTGAAAAGGATCAGCCCCAGCATTTT	CASSEKDQPQHF
TRBV9	TRBJ1-1	15	NA	NA	TGTGCCAGCAGCCCCTATGAGGAGATGAACACTGAAGCTTTCTTT	CASSPYEEMNTEAFF
TRBV9	TRBJ2-3	15	TRBD2	once	TGTGCCAGCAGCGAGTCGGGGGGGCCCCCCGATACGCAGTATTTT	CASSESGGPPDTQYF
TRBV6-2/TRBV6-3	TRBJ1-3	17	TRBD1	few	TGTGCCAGCAGTTACTCCGGGACAGCAGTCTCTGGAAACACCATATATTTT	CASSYSGTAVSGNTIYF
TRBV25-1	TRBJ1-4	15	NA	NA	TGTGCCAGCAGTGTCCACGCGGGGGGAAGAGAAAAACTGTTTTTT	CASSVHAGGREKLFF
TRBV9	TRBJ2-2	15	TRBD2	NA	TGTACCAGCAGCATGAGCGGGGGGGAGAGCACAGATATGTTTTTT	CTSSMSGGESTDMFF
TRBV5-1	TRBJ2-3	15	TRBD1	NA	TGCGCCAGCAGCTCGACAGGGGACGGCACAGATACGCAGTATTTT	CASSSTGDGTDTQYF
TRBV5-1	TRBJ2-7	16	TRBD1	NA	TGTGCCAGCAGCTTAGGCGACAGGGGCGATACCTACGAGCAGTACTTC	CASSLGDRGDTYEQYF
TRBV20-1	TRBJ1-3	13	NA	many	TGCAGTGCTAGAGTGATCTCTGGAAACACCATATATTTT	CSARVISGNTIYF
TRBV11-2	TRBJ2-2	16	NA	NA	TGTGCCAGTAGCCCAATCAAGGCAGCGTACACCGGGGAGCTGTTTTTT	CASSPIKAAYTGELFF
TRBV11-2	TRBJ1-3	16	NA	NA	TGTGCCAGCAGCCCCGGGGACAACAGGGCTGGAAACACCATATATTTT	CASSPGDNRAGNTIYF
TRBV6-6	TRBJ1-6	14	NA	many	TGTGCCAGCAGTGAACTTAACCAGCCGTCACCCCTCCACTTT	CASSELNQPSPLHF
TRBV15	TRBJ2-7	13	NA	NA	TGTGCCACCAGCAGAGGGGGGCGCTGCGAGCAGTACTTC	CATSRGGRCEQYF
TRBV25-1	TRBJ1-6	15	TRBD1	NA	TGTGCCAGCAGTGGACGGGACAGTATTGTTTCACCCCTCCACTTT	CASSGRDSIVSPLHF
TRBV29-1	TRBJ1-2	15	NA	NA	TGCAGCGTGGGGGGCGGAGGGGGGACGGACTATGGCTACACCTTC	CSVGGGGGTDYGYTF
TRBV7-2	TRBJ2-7	13	NA	NA	TGTGCCAGCAGCCTAACGCCGGGCCGTGAACCTTTCTTT	CASSLTPGREPFF
TRBV7-8	TRBJ2-7	17	TRBD1	few	TGTGCCAGCGGGGACAGGGGGCGAAGCGGTTACCGGTACGAGCAGTACTTC	CASGDRGRSGYRYEQYF
TRBV11-2	TRBJ1-5	14	NA	NA	TGTGCCAGCAGCCCACGGGGCCAGAGTCAGCCCCAGCATTTT	CASSPRGQSQPQHF
TRBV20-1	TRBJ2-7	15	NA	many	TGCAGTGCTAGTGGTACTTTGGGACGGAGCTACGAGCAGTACTTC	CSASGTLGRSYEQYF
TRBV7-9	TRBJ1-4	14	NA	NA	TGTGCCAGCAGCTTGGACGGAACACTGAAGCAATCTTTGTTT	CASSLDGTLKQSLF